The clone carrying this T cell receptor (beta chain) was seen ten or more times. Its antigen is not identified. Trimming removed 2 bases at V and 13 bases at J, with 15 bases between. The CDR3 has 13 amino acids. Germline lookup yields CDR1 ENHRY and CDR2 SYGVKD. TCRdb passed the RT-PCR reads through MiXCR, listing each CDR3 protein once. This sample carries some 180,000 distinct CDR3 sequences, approximately 8.7% of them seen once, and the ten largest clones take 11%. This specimen belongs to a study of response to subunit inactivated influenza vaccine. Broader study findings: The study's authors posited that every seasonal influenza vaccination enlists few new T cells.

The sample was non-naive T cells sorted from PBMCs, taken on the day of vaccination. The TCR was taken from a man aged 50 or older who received an inactivated influenza vaccine. The chain has TRBV10-3 and TRBJ2-1; no definite D call. This CDR3 is CAISEVGASNQFF. In DNA, the CDR3 is TGTGCCATCAGTGAGGTTGGAGCCTCAAATCAGTTCTTC.